This is a list of T cell receptor beta chains from one sample in a study of pediatric ulcerative colitis. Profiling relied on immunoSEQ multiplex PCR, and the TCRdb table lists in-frame clones only, not all of them. This sample yields under 70,000 clones, of which more than 75% are seen a single time; around 1.4% belongs to the top ten. Sequencing was performed on blood. These receptors were obtained from a boy aged 10-17 years who was a control in a study of pediatric ulcerative colitis. The CDR3 runs from the conserved cysteine through the conserved F or W. D genes are given only for firm matches. Size values are once, few and many counts, or a class for expanded clones, and some rows have none.

abundance	j_gene	d_gene	v_gene	CDR3nt	CDR3aa
-	TRBJ1-1	TRBD1	TRBV7-3	TGTGCCAGCAGCCCCGATGGACAGGGAGTAGCTTTCTTT	CASSPDGQGVAFF
-	TRBJ2-7	-	TRBV2	TGTGCCAGCAGTGAAATCCCGACAGATTTCTCCTACGAGCAGTACTTC	CASSEIPTDFSYEQYF
-	TRBJ2-1	-	TRBV29-1	TGCAGCGTTCGACAGTACAATGAGCAGTTCTTC	CSVRQYNEQFF
-	TRBJ1-5	-	TRBV2	TGTGCCAGCAGGCCATCTGGTATCCAGCCCCAGCATTTT	CASRPSGIQPQHF
-	TRBJ1-2	TRBD1	TRBV2	TGTGCCAGCAGTGAGGTACGGACAGGGGCCTATGGCTACACCTTC	CASSEVRTGAYGYTF
-	TRBJ2-7	TRBD2	TRBV5-1	TGCGCCAGCAGCTTGGCGCGGGAGGGCCGTTACGAGCAGTACTTC	CASSLAREGRYEQYF
-	TRBJ1-5	-	TRBV28	TGTGCCAGCAGTTTGGGCAGCCGGGGACAGCCCCAGCATTTT	CASSLGSRGQPQHF
-	TRBJ1-1	-	TRBV7-2	TGTGCCAGCAGCGCTGTCGGGACTCTGGTCACTGAAGCTTTCTTT	CASSAVGTLVTEAFF
-	TRBJ2-3	TRBD2	TRBV9	TGTGCCAGCAGCCCATCATTTCTCACGGGGGGGCGAGCAGATACGCAGTATTTT	CASSPSFLTGGRADTQYF
-	TRBJ2-1	TRBD2	TRBV6-1	TGTGCCAGCAGTTTAGCGGGGCGTTTTGAGCAGTTCTTC	CASSLAGRFEQFF
few	TRBJ2-2	TRBD1	TRBV2	TGTGCCAGCAGCCAACAGGGGGCCGGGGAGCTGTTTTTT	CASSQQGAGELFF
-	TRBJ2-7	TRBD1	TRBV5-1	TGCGCCAGCAGCTCAGGTCGGGACAGGAGCTCCTACGAGCAGTACTTC	CASSSGRDRSSYEQYF
-	TRBJ2-4	-	TRBV7-2	TGTGCCAGCAGCTTAGTCCGGGCCAAAAACATTCAGTACTTC	CASSLVRAKNIQYF
-	TRBJ1-1	-	TRBV7-6	TGTGCCAGCAGCATACCTACGGGGGAACAGAACACTGAAGCTTTCTTT	CASSIPTGEQNTEAFF
-	TRBJ2-1	-	TRBV11-3	TGTGCCAGCAGCTTAGGCCAGGGGAATGAGCAGTTCTTC	CASSLGQGNEQFF
-	TRBJ1-3	-	TRBV2	TGTGCCAGCAGCCCCACGTTGGGGTTTGGAAACTCTGGAAACACCATATATTTT	CASSPTLGFGNSGNTIYF
-	TRBJ1-1	-	TRBV11-2	TGTGCCAGCAGCCCCCTCGGGGGTGAAGCTTTCTTT	CASSPLGGEAFF
once	TRBJ2-4	-	TRBV27	TGTGCCAGCAGTTTAGGGGGGGCCAAAAACATTCAGTACTTC	CASSLGGAKNIQYF
-	TRBJ1-1	-	TRBV27	TGTGCCAGCACACGACCGAGGATAACTGAAGCTTTCTTT	CASTRPRITEAFF
few	TRBJ2-1	-	TRBV19	TGTGCCAGTAGTACCGGAATGCGGATTGAGCAGTTCTTC	CASSTGMRIEQFF
-	TRBJ2-3	TRBD2	TRBV7-6	TGTGCCAGCAGCTTAGGCCCCACGGGACTAGCGACAGATACGCAGTATTTT	CASSLGPTGLATDTQYF
once	TRBJ2-7	TRBD2	TRBV9	TGTGCCAGCAGCGTAGATGGGACTAGCCGTTACGAGCAGTACTTC	CASSVDGTSRYEQYF